One sample yielded the 25 T cell receptor beta chains listed below, sequenced in a study of read filtering for tumor transcriptome and immune sequencing. The library was built from around 380 ng RNA with molecular barcoded adaptors for alpha/delta and beta/gamma chains. TCRdb called the reads again in MiXCR, with one record for every CDR3 protein. Of about 47,000 distinct CDR3 sequences listed, roughly 12% were seen once; the top ten hold approximately 14%. Sequenced material: a population of CD138-negative cells sorted from bone marrow. These receptors were obtained from a donor at least 40 years old with multiple myeloma.

Turning to this clonotype: Compared with germline, one end of the junction differs, possibly owing to a read error. V gene TRBV4-1 combines with J gene TRBJ1-1; possibly TRBD1 for D (5 bases). This CDR3 is built from 18 residues. Germline V gives CDR1 MGHRA, CDR2 YSYEKL. CDR3 region: CAGSLRSIYGTGDTEAFF. The CDR3 DNA follows: TGCGCCGGCAGTCTAAGGTCCATTTACGGGACCGGGGACACTGAAGCTTTCTTT.

A note on this clonotype: A far larger clone is a single base away, which makes a read error likely. The chain links TRBV7-3 to TRBJ2-1; TRBD2 matches 11 bases. In germline, CDR1 is SGHTA, CDR2 FQGTGA. V shed 5 bases and J 7 bases; nucleotides not matched to a gene: 10. This CDR3 is built from 16 residues. The CDR3 sequence: CASSPRDPSGRNEQFF. CDR3 bases: TGTGCCAGCAGCCCCCGGGATCCTAGCGGGAGGAATGAGCAGTTCTTC. Looking up the rest from reference TRBV7-3 and TRBJ2-1 gives the full variable domain: GAGVSQTPSNKVTEKGKYVELRCDPISGHTALYWYRQSLGQGPEFLIYFQGTGAADDSGLPNDRFFAVRPEGSVSTLKIQRTERGDSAVYLCASSPRDPSGRNEQFFGPGTRLTVL.

This clonotype was observed a single time. It may be a read error: a sequence one base away is much more abundant. This chain uses TRBV13 with TRBJ1-4; unclear D gene. The closer fit of TRBJ2-3 to the DNA end suggests the J call may be wrong. CDR1 and CDR2 from the germline V gene are PRHDT and FYEKMQ (reference sequence). This CDR3 region has 13 residues. The CDR3, as DNA: TGTGCCAGCACCATACAGCCCGAACATACGCAGTATTTT. Translation: CASTIQPEHTQYF.

Many counts were recorded for this clonotype. The J gene is TRBJ1-1, the V gene TRBV6-5, with D possibly being TRBD1 (5 bases). CDR1 and CDR2 from the germline V gene are MNHEY and SVGAGI. Between the trimmed V and J ends, which lost 0 bases and 8 bases, there was a span of 13 bases. The CDR3 covers 14 residues. The CDR3 reads CASSYSTALAEAFF. In DNA, the CDR3 is TGTGCCAGCAGTTACTCGACAGCGCTGGCCGAAGCTTTCTTT.

In the case of this clonotype: With a far larger clone one base away, a read error is the likely cause. The CDR3 does not close with the conserved phenylalanine or tryptophan, likely indicating a read error. This chain uses TRBV7-8 with TRBJ1-5, with 7 bases matching TRBD1. Germline trimming cut 4 bases from V and 6 bases from J; bases unmatched to any gene: 9. The CDR3 loop spans 15 amino acids. Germline CDR1 and CDR2: SGHVS and FQNEAQ. CDR3 in DNA: TGTGCCAGCAGCTGGAACAGGGGCGCGGGTCAGCCCCAGCATTTA. Translated, it gives CASSWNRGAGQPQHL.

This clonotype occurred many times. V usage is TRBV12-5 and J usage is TRBJ1-1; D gene ambiguous. CDR3 length: 14 residues. The germline CDR1 and CDR2 sequences are LGHNT and FRNRAP. V lost 2 bases to trimming and J lost 1 base, with 8 bases between them. CDR3: CASGLFGKNTEAFF. CDR3 in DNA: TGTGCTAGTGGTTTGTTCGGGAAGAACACTGAAGCTTTCTTT.

The table lists this clonotype with many counts. The V call is TRBV20-1, the J call TRBJ2-7, with 8 positions matching TRBD2. CDR1 is DFQATT and CDR2 is SNEGSKA in the germline V gene (reference sequence). The trim removed 0 bases at V and 3 bases at J, leaving 7 bases unmatched. The CDR3 runs 15 residues. Here the CDR3 reads CSARDQAGVSYEQYF. Written as DNA, the CDR3 is TGCAGTGCTAGAGATCAAGCGGGAGTGAGCTACGAGCAGTACTTC.

Ten or more counts support this clonotype. A much larger clone lies one base from this, so it may be a read error. The V gene is TRBV3-1, the J gene TRBJ2-1; D is perhaps TRBD2 (6 bases). The V end lost 0 bases, the J end lost 3 bases, and 12 bases lay between the germline ends. The CDR3 is 16 amino acids. Germline V lookup: CDR1 LGHDT, CDR2 YNNKEL (reference sequence). CDR3 residues: CASSQELWDFYNEQFF. For the CDR3, the DNA is TGTGCCAGCAGCCAAGAACTCTGGGACTTCTACAATGAGCAGTTCTTC.

The V gene is TRBV29-1, the J gene TRBJ1-1; D gene uncertain. The CDR3 covers 13 residues. CDR1 SQVTM and CDR2 ANQGSEA come from the germline V gene. Trimming took 6 bases from V and 3 from J, leaving 14 bases between them. CDR3 amino acids: CSVLTQIYTEAFF. DNA for the CDR3: TGCAGCGTGCTAACCCAGATTTACACTGAAGCTTTCTTT.

There are many counts of this clonotype. The CDR3 bases are TGTGCCAGCCTGGACAGAAACTCTGGGGCCAACGTCCTGACTTTC. Its protein product is CASLDRNSGANVLTF. The chain uses TRBV6-6 and TRBJ2-6; D may be TRBD1 (6 bases). The ends were cut back, 8 bases at V and 0 bases at J, with 11 bases in the middle. The CDR3 consists of 15 residues. CDR1 is MNHNY, CDR2 SVGAGI, per germline (reference sequence).

Worth noting for this clonotype: Since a much larger clone is just one base distant, this may be a read error. The chain employs TRBV25-1 and TRBJ2-1; weak D call: TRBD2 (6 bases). This CDR3 contains 11 residues. CDR1 is MGHDK, CDR2 SYGVNS, per germline. Trimming left V 11 bases short and J 8 bases short, with 13 bases between. CDR3 sequence (DNA): TGTGCCGGCACTGGGGGGTATGAGCAGTTCTTC. Its translation is CAGTGGYEQFF.

This clonotype was picked up many times. The chain recombines TRBV28 with TRBJ1-5; 7 nucleotides line up with TRBD1. Germline loops: CDR1 MDHEN, CDR2 SYDVKM. The CDR3 runs to 15 residues. V trimming: 3 bases; J trimming: 3 bases; junction bases outside the gene matches: 5. The CDR3 DNA is TGTGCCAGCAGTTTTCGGGGACAGCCCAATCAGCCCCAGCATTTT. Its protein product is CASSFRGQPNQPQHF.

Remarks on this clonotype: A clone one base away is much larger, so this may be a read error. J is TRBJ2-1 and V is TRBV9; 7 bases align to TRBD1. This CDR3 is built from 16 residues. Looked up from germline, CDR1 is SGDLS and CDR2 is YYNGEE. The J segment lost 5 bases and the V segment lost 3 bases, leaving 11 bases of the junction unmatched. CDR3 sequence reads: CASSDTPGQTDNEQFF. The CDR3 nucleotides are TGTGCCAGCAGCGACACACCGGGACAGACAGACAATGAGCAGTTCTTC. Together with reference TRBV9 and TRBJ2-1, the CDR3 gives the full variable domain: DSGVTQTPKHLITATGQRVTLRCSPRSGDLSVYWYQQSLDQGLQFLIQYYNGEERAKGNILERFSAQQFPDLHSELNLSSLELGDSALYFCASSDTPGQTDNEQFFGPGTRLTVL.

This clonotype was seen repeatedly, ten times or more. This sequence joins TRBV29-1 and TRBJ1-4; no clear D. Looked up from germline, CDR1 is SQVTM and CDR2 is ANQGSEA. The CDR3 extends over 13 amino acids. Trimming cost V 6 bases and J 4 bases, with 12 bases left between them. CDR3 amino acids: CSVDPGNNEKLFF. In DNA, the CDR3 is TGCAGCGTAGACCCGGGTAATAATGAAAAACTGTTTTTT.

This clonotype appeared a few times. The junction and the germline gene differ at one end; a read error may be behind it. The chain recombines TRBV10-3 with TRBJ2-2; D not certain. The CDR3 length is 15 residues. CDR1 ENHRY and CDR2 SYGVKD come from the germline V gene. CDR3 nucleotide sequence: TGTGCCACCAGTGACTCCATAACGAACACCGGGGAGCTGTTTTTT. Amino acids: CATSDSITNTGELFF.

In this sample, this clonotype turned up many times. CDR3 sequence reads: CASSPPGTAVSAFF. In DNA, the CDR3 is TGTGCCAGCTCACCACCCGGGACAGCTGTATCGGCTTTCTTT. The genes are TRBV18 and TRBJ1-1; TRBD1 aligns across 7 bases. The junction had 9 bases not matched to a gene; V was cut back by 0 bases and J by 11 bases. There are 14 residues in the CDR3. Germline lookup yields CDR1 KGHSH and CDR2 LQKENI.

This clonotype showed up many times. The rearrangement joins TRBV5-1 to TRBJ2-1; TRBD2 matches 10 bases. The J segment lost 6 bases and the V segment lost 5 bases, leaving 8 bases of the junction unmatched. The CDR3 is made up of 15 amino acids. Germline V gene data show CDR1 as SGHRS and CDR2 as YFSETQ. The CDR3 region has the DNA TGCGCCAGCAGGACCTCCGCTAGCGGGAGCAATGAGCAGTTCTTC. This codes for CASRTSASGSNEQFF.

Ten or more counts support this clonotype. The CDR3 sequence is CASSPSTSTDTQYF. CDR3 DNA sequence: TGTGCCAGCAGCCCATCAACTAGCACAGATACGCAGTATTTT. The V gene is TRBV7-8, the J gene TRBJ2-3; D gene unclear. Trimming took off 5 bases at V and 0 bases at J, with 9 bases between the two ends. Germline CDR1 reads SGHVS; CDR2 reads FQNEAQ. CDR3 length: 14 residues. Together with reference TRBV7-8 and TRBJ2-3, the CDR3 gives the full variable domain: GAGVSQSPRYKVAKRGQDVALRCDPISGHVSLFWYQQALGQGPEFLTYFQNEAQLDKSGLPSDRFFAERPEGSVSTLKIQRTQQEDSAVYLCASSPSTSTDTQYFGPGTRLTVL.

This clonotype was counted ten times or more. The chain carries TRBV6-1 and TRBJ2-5; possible D gene TRBD1, 5 bases. The CDR3 consists of 12 residues. V shed 3 bases and J shed 11 bases, with 13 bases lying between them. The germline gives CDR1 MNHNS, CDR2 SASEGT. The CDR3 spells CASSDPSQAQYF. The CDR3, as DNA: TGTGCCAGCAGTGATCCGTCACAGGCGCAGTACTTC.

This clonotype was observed many times. V and J are TRBV18 and TRBJ1-1; D is unresolved. Germline V lookup: CDR1 KGHSH, CDR2 LQKENI. This CDR3 is 13 amino acids long. V lost 2 bases, J lost 5 bases, and 9 bases lay in between. In DNA form, the CDR3 reads TGTGCCAGCTCACCAATCGGGGAAACTGAAGCTTTCTTT. It yields the protein CASSPIGETEAFF.

This chain joins TRBV6-5 and TRBJ1-1, with D hard to call. V was pared by 1 base and J by 5 bases, with 14 bases between. CDR1 and CDR2 from the germline V gene are MNHEY and SVGAGI. The CDR3 runs 15 residues. For the CDR3, the DNA is TGTGCCAGCAGTTACTATCGGGCTCTGGGGACTGAAGCTTTCTTT. Translating it yields CASSYYRALGTEAFF.

This clonotype occurred many times. V usage is TRBV5-1 and J usage is TRBJ1-1; 10 nucleotides align to TRBD1. J gave up 7 bases and V 2 bases, and 5 bases lay outside the gene matches. The CDR3 has 14 amino acids. Germline V gene lookup returns CDR1 SGHRS and CDR2 YFSETQ. The CDR3 DNA follows: TGCGCCAGCAGCTTAGGACAGGGGGTAATTGAAGCTTTCTTT. Amino acid sequence: CASSLGQGVIEAFF.

This clonotype was found many times. This chain links TRBV6-2 or TRBV6-3 with TRBJ2-1, with TRBD1 matching over 9 bases. The germline gives CDR1 MNHEY, CDR2 SVGEGT. J gave up 7 bases and V 7 bases, and 8 bases lay outside the gene matches. This CDR3 comprises 14 residues. This CDR3 reads CASKWGQGWNEQFF. CDR3 nucleotide sequence: TGTGCCAGCAAATGGGGACAGGGTTGGAATGAGCAGTTCTTC.

This clonotype has at least ten counts. V gene TRBV28 combines with J gene TRBJ2-5; 13 bases align to TRBD2. There are 16 residues in the CDR3. Looked up from germline, CDR1 is MDHEN and CDR2 is SYDVKM. V was pared by 5 bases and J by 4 bases, with 7 bases of the junction left unmatched. The DNA of the CDR3 is TGTGCCAGCAGTCCCGGACTAGCGGGAGAGGGAGAGACCCAGTACTTC. Translated: CASSPGLAGEGETQYF.

There are many counts of this clonotype. The chain is built from TRBV7-2 and TRBJ2-7; 8 nucleotides match TRBD2. J gave up 2 bases and V 4 bases, and 4 bases lay outside the gene matches. The CDR3 spans 14 residues. CDR1 is SGHTA and CDR2 is FQGNSA in the germline V gene. This CDR3 is CASSSPLAAYEQYF. The CDR3 nucleotides are TGTGCCAGCAGCTCGCCACTAGCGGCCTACGAGCAGTACTTC.